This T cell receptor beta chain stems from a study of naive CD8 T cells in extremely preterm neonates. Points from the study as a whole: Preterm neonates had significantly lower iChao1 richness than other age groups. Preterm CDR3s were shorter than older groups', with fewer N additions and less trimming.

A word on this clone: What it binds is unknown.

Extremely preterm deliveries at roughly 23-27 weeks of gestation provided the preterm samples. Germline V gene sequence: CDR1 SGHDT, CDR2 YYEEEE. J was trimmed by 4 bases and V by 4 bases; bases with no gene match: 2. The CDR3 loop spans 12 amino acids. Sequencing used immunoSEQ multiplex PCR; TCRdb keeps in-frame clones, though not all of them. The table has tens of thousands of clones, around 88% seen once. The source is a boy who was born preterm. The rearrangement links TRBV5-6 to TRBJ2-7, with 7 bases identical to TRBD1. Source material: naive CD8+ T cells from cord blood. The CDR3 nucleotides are TGTGCCAGCAGCGACAGGGCATACGAGCAGTACTTC. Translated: CASSDRAYEQYF.